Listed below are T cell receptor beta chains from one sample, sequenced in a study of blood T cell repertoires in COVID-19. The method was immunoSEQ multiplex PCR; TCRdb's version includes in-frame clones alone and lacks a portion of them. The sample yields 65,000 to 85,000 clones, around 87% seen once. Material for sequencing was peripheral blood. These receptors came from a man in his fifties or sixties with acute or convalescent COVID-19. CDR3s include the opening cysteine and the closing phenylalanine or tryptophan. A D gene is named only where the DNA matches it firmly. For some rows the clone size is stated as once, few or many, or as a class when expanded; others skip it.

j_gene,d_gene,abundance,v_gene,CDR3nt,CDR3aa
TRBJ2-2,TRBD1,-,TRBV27,TGTGCCAGTTCTGGACAGGGGGCCCCCGGGGAGCTGTTTTTT,CASSGQGAPGELFF
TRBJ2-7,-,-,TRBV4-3,TGCGCCAGCAGCGCCCATGCGGGAAACTACGAGCAGTACTTC,CASSAHAGNYEQYF
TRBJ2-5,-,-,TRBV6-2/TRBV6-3,TGTGCCAGCAGTTACTATAGTCGCGAGACCCAGTACTTC,CASSYYSRETQYF
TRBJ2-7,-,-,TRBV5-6,TGTGCCAGCAGCTTCCAGGGCCCTTACGAGCAGTACTTC,CASSFQGPYEQYF
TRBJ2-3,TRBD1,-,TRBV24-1,TGTGCCACCAGTGAGCCTCGACAGGGGAGCACAGATACGCAGTATTTT,CATSEPRQGSTDTQYF
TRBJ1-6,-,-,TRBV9,TGTGCCAGCAGCCTCACCGGGGGACCCCTCCACTTT,CASSLTGGPLHF
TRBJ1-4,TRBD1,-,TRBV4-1,TGCGCCAGCAGCCACCTAGGACAGGGAGTGAAAAAACTGTTTTTT,CASSHLGQGVKKLFF
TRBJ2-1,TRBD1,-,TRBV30,TGTGCCTGGAGTTCCGGGACAGCCCGGTTCTTC,CAWSSGTARFF
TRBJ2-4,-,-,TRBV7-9,TGTGCCAGCAGCTTACAGGGAGGCATTCAGTACTTC,CASSLQGGIQYF
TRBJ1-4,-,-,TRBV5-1,TGCGCCAGCAGCTTGTCCCCAGGGTCATCCGGTGGTGAAAAACTGTTTTTT,CASSLSPGSSGGEKLFF
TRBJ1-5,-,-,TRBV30,TGTGCCTGGAGTGTACACGGGATCCTTAGCAATCAGCCCCAGCATTTT,CAWSVHGILSNQPQHF
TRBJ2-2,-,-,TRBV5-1,TGCGCCAGCAGCTTGCGGGGTCTTACCGGGGAGCTGTTTTTT,CASSLRGLTGELFF
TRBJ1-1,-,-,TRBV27,TGTGCCAGCAGTTCCTTGGCATTAGGACAACCCCCTGAAGCTTTCTTT,CASSSLALGQPPEAFF
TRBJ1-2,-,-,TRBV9,TGTGCCAGCAGCGTAGTGCCGGACTATGGCTACACCTTC,CASSVVPDYGYTF
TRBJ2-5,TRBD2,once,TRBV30,TGTGCCTGGAGTGGGACTAGCGGGCAAGAGACCCAGTACTTC,CAWSGTSGQETQYF
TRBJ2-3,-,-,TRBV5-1,TGCGCCAGCTCTAGAATTAGCACAGATACGCAGTATTTT,CASSRISTDTQYF
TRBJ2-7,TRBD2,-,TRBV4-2,TGTGCCAGCAGCCAAGATCTAGCGGGAGGGCCTGGGGAGCAGTACTTC,CASSQDLAGGPGEQYF
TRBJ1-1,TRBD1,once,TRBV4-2,TGTGCCAGCAGCCAAGAGTATCGGGACAGGGGAATGAACACTGAAGCTTTCTTT,CASSQEYRDRGMNTEAFF
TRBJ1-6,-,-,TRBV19,TGTGCCAGTTCCGACGCACAGTTGTATAATTCACCCCTCCACTTT,CASSDAQLYNSPLHF
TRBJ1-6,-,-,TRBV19,TGTGCCAGCGGGGGGACTCTACGTTCACCCCTCCACTTT,CASGGTLRSPLHF
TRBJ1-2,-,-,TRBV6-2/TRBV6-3,TGTGCCAGCAGTTACAGGGGGAGTAATGGCTACACCTTC,CASSYRGSNGYTF
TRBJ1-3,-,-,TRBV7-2,TGTGCCAGCAGCTTTGACAGCCTCTTCTCTGGAAACACCATATATTTT,CASSFDSLFSGNTIYF
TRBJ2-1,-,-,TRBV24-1,TGTGCCACCAGTGGCAGAGGAGTTAACAATGAGCAGTTCTTC,CATSGRGVNNEQFF
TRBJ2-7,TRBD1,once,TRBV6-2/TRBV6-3,TGTGCCAGCAGTTACTCGGACAGGGCGGGGTCCTACGAGCAGTACTTC,CASSYSDRAGSYEQYF
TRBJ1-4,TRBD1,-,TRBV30,TGTGCCTGGGGGGGACAGGGTGGTGAAAAACTGTTTTTT,CAWGGQGGEKLFF
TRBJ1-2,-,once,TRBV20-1,TGCAGTGCTAGAGGCGGGGACGGCTACACCTTC,CSARGGDGYTF
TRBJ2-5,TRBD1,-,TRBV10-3,TGTGCCATCAGTGAGACAGGGGGGGAGACCCAGTACTTC,CAISETGGETQYF
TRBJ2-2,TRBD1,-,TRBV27,TGTGCCAGCAGGCTCCGACAGGGCACGAACACCGGGGAGCTGTTTTTT,CASRLRQGTNTGELFF
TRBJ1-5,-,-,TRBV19,TGTGCCAGTAGTATAGATTCGAGGATCCAGCCCCAGCATTTT,CASSIDSRIQPQHF
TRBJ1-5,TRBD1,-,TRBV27,TGTGCCAGCAGTTCCCAGGGGGAAATCAATCAGCCCCAGCATTTT,CASSSQGEINQPQHF
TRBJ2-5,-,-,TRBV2,TGTGCCAGCGCCGGGAACCTCCAAGAGACCCAGTACTTC,CASAGNLQETQYF
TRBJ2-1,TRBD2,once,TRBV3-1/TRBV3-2,TGTGCCAGCAGCCAGATATCTAGCGGGGGATCCCTCGGTGAGCAGTTCTTC,CASSQISSGGSLGEQFF
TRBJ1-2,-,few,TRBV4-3,TGCGCCAGCAGCCAAGACGGGGTTGGTGGGTATGGCTACACCTTC,CASSQDGVGGYGYTF
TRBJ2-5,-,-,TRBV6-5,TGTGCCAGCAGGCGGACAGCACGGGGGACCCAGTACTTC,CASRRTARGTQYF
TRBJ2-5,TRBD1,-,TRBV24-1,TGTGCCATCGCTGATTCCGGGACAGGGGTTCGCGAGACCCAGTACTTC,CAIADSGTGVRETQYF
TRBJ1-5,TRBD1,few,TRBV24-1,TGTGCCACCAGTGATTGGACAGGGGAAGCTTTCGAGCCCCAGCATTTT,CATSDWTGEAFEPQHF
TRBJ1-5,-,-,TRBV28,TGTGCCAGCAGTGGAGGGGCCCAGCCCCAGCATTTT,CASSGGAQPQHF
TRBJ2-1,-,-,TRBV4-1,TGCGCCAGCAGCCAGAGGGAAGCGGCTTCCTACAATGAGCAGTTCTTC,CASSQREAASYNEQFF
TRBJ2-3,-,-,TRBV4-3,TGCGCCAGCAGCCAAGATACGGCAGATACGCAGTATTTT,CASSQDTADTQYF
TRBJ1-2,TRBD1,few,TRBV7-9,TGTGCCAGCAGCTTAGCGGGGGACAGGGGCGTCTATGGCTACACCTTC,CASSLAGDRGVYGYTF
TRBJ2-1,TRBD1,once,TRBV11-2,TGTGCCAGCAGTTATATGAGACGGGACAGGGGGCATGAGCAGTTCTTC,CASSYMRRDRGHEQFF
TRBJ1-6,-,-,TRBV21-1,TGTGCCAGCAGCAAAGCTATCTCCTATAATTCACCCCTCCACTTT,CASSKAISYNSPLHF
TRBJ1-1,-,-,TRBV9,TGTGCCAGCACCCAGGTTGGGGGGGGCGGCACTGAAGCTTTCTTT,CASTQVGGGGTEAFF
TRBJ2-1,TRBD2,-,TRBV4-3,TGCGCCAGCAGCGGTACTAGCGGGAGAGGCTACAATGAGCAGTTCTTC,CASSGTSGRGYNEQFF
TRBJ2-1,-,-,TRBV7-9,TGTGCCAGCAGCTCAGGTGTACAGGGTTGTATCTTC,CASSSGVQGCIF
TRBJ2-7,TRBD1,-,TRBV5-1,TGCGCCAGCAGCATGGGGGACAGTTCCTACGAGCAGTACTTC,CASSMGDSSYEQYF
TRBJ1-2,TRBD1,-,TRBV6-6,TGTGCCAGCAGACGTACAGGGGGCGCTTATGGCTACACCTTC,CASRRTGGAYGYTF
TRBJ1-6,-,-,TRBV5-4,TGTGCCAGCAGCCCGAGACAGAGCAATTCACCCCTCCACTTT,CASSPRQSNSPLHF
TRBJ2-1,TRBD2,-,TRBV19,TGTGCCAGTAGTATACTAGCGGGAACCTACAATGAGCAGTTCTTC,CASSILAGTYNEQFF
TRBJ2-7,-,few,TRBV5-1,TGCGCCAGCAGCCGGCAGGGATACGAGCAGTACTTC,CASSRQGYEQYF
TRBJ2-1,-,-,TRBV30,TGTGCCTGGACCGGTATATCCTACAATGAGCAGTTCTTC,CAWTGISYNEQFF
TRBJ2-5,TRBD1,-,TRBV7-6,TGTGCCAGCAGCTTACGCGCTGAGGGGCAGGGGGTTCCGGAGACCCAGTACTTC,CASSLRAEGQGVPETQYF
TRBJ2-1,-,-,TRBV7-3,TGTGCCAGCAGTAGTAGTAACAATGAGCAGTTCTTC,CASSSSNNEQFF
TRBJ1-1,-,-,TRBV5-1,TGCGCCAGCAGCCCCGGTAGGGGCGGGGGTACTGAAGCTTTCTTT,CASSPGRGGGTEAFF
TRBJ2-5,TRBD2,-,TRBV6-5,TGTGCCAGCAGTTACTCGACGGGAGGGCCAAAGACCCAGTACTTC,CASSYSTGGPKTQYF